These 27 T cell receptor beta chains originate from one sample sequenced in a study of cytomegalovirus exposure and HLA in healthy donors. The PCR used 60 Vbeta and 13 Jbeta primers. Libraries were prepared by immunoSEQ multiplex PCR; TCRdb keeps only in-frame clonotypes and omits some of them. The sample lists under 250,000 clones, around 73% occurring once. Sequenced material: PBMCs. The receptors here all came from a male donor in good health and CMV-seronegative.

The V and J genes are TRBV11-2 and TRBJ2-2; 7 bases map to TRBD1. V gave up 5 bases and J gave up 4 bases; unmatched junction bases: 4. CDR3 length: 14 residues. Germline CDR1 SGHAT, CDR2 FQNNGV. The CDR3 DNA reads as TGTGCCAGCAGCGCCCGACAGGGCACCGGGGAGCTGTTTTTT. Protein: CASSARQGTGELFF.

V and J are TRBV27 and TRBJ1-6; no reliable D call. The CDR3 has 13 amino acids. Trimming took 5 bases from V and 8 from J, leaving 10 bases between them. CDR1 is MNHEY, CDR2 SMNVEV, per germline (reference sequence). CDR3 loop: CASSPTRDSPLHF. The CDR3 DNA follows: TGTGCCAGCAGTCCCACCCGGGATTCACCCCTCCACTTT.

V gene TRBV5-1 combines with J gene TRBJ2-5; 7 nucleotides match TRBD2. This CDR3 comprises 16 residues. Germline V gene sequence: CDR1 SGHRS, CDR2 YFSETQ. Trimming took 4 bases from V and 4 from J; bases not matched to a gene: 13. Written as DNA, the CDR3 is TGCGCCAGCAGCATTGGATGGGTTGCGGGAGTAGAGACCCAGTACTTC. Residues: CASSIGWVAGVETQYF.

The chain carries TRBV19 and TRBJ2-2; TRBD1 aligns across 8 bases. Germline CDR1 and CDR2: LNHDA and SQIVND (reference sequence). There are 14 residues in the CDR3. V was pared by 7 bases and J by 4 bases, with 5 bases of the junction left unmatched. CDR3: CASTDRGGTGELFF. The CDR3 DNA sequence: TGTGCCAGTACAGACAGGGGCGGCACCGGGGAGCTGTTTTTT.

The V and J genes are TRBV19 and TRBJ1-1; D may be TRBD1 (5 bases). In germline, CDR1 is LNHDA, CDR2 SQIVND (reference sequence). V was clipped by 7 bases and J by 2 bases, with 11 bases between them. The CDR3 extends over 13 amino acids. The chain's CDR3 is CASNWQGNTEAFF. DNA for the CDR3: TGTGCCAGTAATTGGCAGGGAAACACTGAAGCTTTCTTT.

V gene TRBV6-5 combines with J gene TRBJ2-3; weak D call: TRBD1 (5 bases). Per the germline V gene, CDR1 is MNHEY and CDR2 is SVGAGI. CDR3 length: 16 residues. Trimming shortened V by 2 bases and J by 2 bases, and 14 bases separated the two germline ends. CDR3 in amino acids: CASSYSWQGHTDTQYF. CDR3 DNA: TGTGCCAGCAGTTACAGCTGGCAGGGCCACACAGATACGCAGTATTTT.

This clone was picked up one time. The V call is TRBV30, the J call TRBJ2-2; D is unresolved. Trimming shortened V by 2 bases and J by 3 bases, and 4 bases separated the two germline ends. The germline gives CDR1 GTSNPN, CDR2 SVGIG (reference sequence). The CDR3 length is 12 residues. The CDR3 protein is CAWSPYTGELFF. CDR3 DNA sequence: TGTGCCTGGAGTCCTTACACCGGGGAGCTGTTTTTT.

The CDR3 region is CSVAKRELNNEQFF. The CDR3 DNA sequence: TGCAGCGTTGCAAAGCGGGAGTTGAACAATGAGCAGTTCTTC. The V and J genes are TRBV29-1 and TRBJ2-1; 8 bases are a match to TRBD2. The CDR3 sequence is 14 residues long. Germline CDR1 is SQVTM and CDR2 is ANQGSEA. V shed 4 bases and J 5 bases; nucleotides not matched to a gene: 7.

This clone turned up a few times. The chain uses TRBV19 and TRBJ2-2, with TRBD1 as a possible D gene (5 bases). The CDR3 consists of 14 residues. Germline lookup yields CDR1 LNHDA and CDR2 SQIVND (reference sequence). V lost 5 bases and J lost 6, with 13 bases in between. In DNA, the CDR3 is TGTGCCAGTAGTTCGGCAGGGTCCGCCGGGGAGCTGTTTTTT. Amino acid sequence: CASSSAGSAGELFF.

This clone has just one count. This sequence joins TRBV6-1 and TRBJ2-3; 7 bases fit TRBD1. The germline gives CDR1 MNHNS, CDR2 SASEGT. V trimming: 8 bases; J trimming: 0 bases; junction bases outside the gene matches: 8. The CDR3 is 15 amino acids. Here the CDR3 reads CASERQGSSTDTQYF. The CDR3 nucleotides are TGTGCCAGCGAGAGACAGGGATCAAGCACAGATACGCAGTATTTT.

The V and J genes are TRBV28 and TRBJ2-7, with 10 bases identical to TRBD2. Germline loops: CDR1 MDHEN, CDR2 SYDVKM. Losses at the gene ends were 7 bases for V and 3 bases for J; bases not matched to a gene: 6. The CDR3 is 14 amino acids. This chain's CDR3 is CASKKAGGYYEQYF. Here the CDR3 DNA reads TGTGCCAGCAAAAAAGCGGGAGGGTACTACGAGCAGTACTTC.

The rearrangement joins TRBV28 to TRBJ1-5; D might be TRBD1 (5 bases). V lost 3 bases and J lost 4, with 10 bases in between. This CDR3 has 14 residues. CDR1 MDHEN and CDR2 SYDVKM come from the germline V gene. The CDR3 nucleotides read TGTGCCAGCAGTTTCGGGGCGGGGAATCAGCCCCAGCATTTT. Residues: CASSFGAGNQPQHF.

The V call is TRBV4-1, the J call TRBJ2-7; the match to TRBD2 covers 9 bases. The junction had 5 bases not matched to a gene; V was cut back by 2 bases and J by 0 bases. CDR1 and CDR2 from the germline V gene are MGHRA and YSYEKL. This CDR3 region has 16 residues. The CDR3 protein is CASSQQSGRPSYEQYF. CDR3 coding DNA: TGCGCCAGCAGCCAACAAAGCGGGAGGCCCTCCTACGAGCAGTACTTC.

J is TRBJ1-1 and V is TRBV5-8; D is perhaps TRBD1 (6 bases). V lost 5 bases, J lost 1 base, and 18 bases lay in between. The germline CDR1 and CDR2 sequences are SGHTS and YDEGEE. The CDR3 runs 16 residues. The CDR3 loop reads CASRSTTGTQNTEAFF. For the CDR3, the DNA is TGTGCCAGCAGGTCTACCACCGGGACACAGAACACTGAAGCTTTCTTT.

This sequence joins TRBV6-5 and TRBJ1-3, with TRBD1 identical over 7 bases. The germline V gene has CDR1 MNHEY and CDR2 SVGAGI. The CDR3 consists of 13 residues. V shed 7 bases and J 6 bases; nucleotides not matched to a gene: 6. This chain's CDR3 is CASILGGLNTIYF. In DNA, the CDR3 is TGTGCCAGCATATTAGGGGGCCTAAACACCATATATTTT.

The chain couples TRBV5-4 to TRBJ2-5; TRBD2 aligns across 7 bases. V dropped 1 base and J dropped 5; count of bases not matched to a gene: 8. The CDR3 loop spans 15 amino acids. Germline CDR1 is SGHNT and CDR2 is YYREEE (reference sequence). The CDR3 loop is CASSLKRDLLETQYF. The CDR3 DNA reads TGTGCCAGCAGCTTGAAGCGGGATCTTCTTGAGACCCAGTACTTC.

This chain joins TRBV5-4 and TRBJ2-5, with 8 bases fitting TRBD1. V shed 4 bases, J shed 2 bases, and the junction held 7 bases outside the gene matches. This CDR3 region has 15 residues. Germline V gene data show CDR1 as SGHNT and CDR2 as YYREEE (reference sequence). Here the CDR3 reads CASSPYRTGQETQYF. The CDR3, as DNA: TGTGCCAGCAGCCCCTACCGGACAGGGCAAGAGACCCAGTACTTC.

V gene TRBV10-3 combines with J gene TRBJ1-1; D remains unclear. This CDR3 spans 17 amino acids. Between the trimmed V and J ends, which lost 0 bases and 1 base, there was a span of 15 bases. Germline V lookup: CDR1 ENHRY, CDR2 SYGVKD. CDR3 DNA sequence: TGTGCCATCAGTGAGTCGTTTCTGGGGAGAGGGAACACTGAAGCTTTCTTT. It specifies CAISESFLGRGNTEAFF.

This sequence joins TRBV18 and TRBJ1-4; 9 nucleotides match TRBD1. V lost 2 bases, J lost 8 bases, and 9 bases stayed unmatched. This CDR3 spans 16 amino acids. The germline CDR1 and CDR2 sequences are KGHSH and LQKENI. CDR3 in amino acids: CASSPAGDREREKLFF. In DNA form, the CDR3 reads TGTGCCAGCTCACCAGCGGGGGACAGGGAGAGGGAAAAACTGTTTTTT.

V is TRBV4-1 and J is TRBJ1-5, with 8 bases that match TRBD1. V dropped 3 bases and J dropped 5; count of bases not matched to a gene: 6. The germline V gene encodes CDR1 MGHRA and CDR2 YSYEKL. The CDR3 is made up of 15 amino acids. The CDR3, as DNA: TGCGCCAGCAGCCACCAGACAGGGGCTTATCAGCCCCAGCATTTT. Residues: CASSHQTGAYQPQHF.

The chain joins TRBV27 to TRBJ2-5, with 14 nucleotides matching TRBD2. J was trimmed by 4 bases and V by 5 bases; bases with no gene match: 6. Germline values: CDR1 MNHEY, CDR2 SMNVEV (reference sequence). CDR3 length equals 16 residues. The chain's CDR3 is CASSSGLAGGAETQYF. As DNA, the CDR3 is TGTGCCAGCAGTAGCGGACTAGCGGGAGGCGCAGAGACCCAGTACTTC.

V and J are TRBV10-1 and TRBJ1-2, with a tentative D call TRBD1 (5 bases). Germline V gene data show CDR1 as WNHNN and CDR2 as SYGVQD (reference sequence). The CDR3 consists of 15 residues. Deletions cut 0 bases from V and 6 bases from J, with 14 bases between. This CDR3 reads CASSESGRGWNGYTF. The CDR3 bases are TGCGCCAGCAGTGAGTCCGGGAGGGGCTGGAATGGCTACACCTTC.

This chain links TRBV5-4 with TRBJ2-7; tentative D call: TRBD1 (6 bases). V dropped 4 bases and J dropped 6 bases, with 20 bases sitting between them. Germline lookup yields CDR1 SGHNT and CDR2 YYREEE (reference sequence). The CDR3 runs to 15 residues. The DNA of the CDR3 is TGTGCCAGCAGCCCCGGGCCAGGGGTTCCAGGCGAGCAGTACTTC. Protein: CASSPGPGVPGEQYF.

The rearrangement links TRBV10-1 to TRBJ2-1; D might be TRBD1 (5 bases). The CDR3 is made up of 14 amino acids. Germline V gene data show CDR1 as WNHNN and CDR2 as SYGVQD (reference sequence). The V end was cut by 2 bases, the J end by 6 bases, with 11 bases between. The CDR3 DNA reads TGCGCCAGCAGTGAGCGGACACCACTCAATGAGCAGTTCTTC. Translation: CASSERTPLNEQFF.

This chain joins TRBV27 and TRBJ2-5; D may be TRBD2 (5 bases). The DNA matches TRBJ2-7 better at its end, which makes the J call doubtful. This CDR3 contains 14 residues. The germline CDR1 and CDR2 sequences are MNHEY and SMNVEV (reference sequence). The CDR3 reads CASSFTRSSYEQYF. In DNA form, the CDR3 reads TGTGCCAGCAGCTTTACTAGGAGCTCCTACGAGCAGTACTTC.

The CDR3 loop is CASAEVSSDEQYF. The CDR3 coding sequence is TGTGCCAGTGCAGAGGTCTCTAGCGACGAGCAGTACTTC. The chain is built from TRBV19 and TRBJ2-7, with D possibly matching TRBD2 (6 bases). CDR1 LNHDA and CDR2 SQIVND come from the germline V gene (reference sequence). The CDR3 extends over 13 amino acids. V was cut by 8 bases and J by 5 bases, with 16 bases left in between.

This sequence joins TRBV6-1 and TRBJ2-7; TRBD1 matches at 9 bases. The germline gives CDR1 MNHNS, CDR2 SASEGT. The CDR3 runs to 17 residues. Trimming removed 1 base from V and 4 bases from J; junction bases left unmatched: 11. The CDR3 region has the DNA TGTGCCAGCAGTGAAGTTGGAGCCGGGACAGGGAGTTACGAGCAGTACTTC. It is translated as CASSEVGAGTGSYEQYF.